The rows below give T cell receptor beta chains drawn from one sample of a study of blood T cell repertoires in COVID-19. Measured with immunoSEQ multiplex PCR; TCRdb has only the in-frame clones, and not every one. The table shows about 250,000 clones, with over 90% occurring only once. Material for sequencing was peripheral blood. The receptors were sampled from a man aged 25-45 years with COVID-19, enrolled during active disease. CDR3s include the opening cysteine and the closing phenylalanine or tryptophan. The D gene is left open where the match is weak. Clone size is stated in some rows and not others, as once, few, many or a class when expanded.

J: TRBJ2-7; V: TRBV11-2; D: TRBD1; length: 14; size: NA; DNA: TGTGCCAGCAGCTTCGGGACAGGGGGCCACGAGCAGTACTTC; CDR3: CASSFGTGGHEQYF
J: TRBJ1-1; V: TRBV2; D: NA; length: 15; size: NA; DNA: TGTGCCAGCAGTCCCTTTGGGGGGGATGGAACTGAAGCTTTCTTT; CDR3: CASSPFGGDGTEAFF
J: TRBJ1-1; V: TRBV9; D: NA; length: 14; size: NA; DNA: TGTGCCAGCAGCGTAGGGGAGGTGAACACTGAAGCTTTCTTT; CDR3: CASSVGEVNTEAFF
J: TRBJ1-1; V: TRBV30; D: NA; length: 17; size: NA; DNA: TGTGCCTGGAGTGTCTGGGACGGGACTTACATGAACACTGAAGCTTTCTTT; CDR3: CAWSVWDGTYMNTEAFF
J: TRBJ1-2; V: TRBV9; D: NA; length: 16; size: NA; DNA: TGTGCCAGCAGCGTAGGGTGGGCGGGCAGTAACTATGGCTACACCTTC; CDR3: CASSVGWAGSNYGYTF
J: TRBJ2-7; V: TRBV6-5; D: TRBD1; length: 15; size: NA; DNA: TGTGCCAGCAATTGGGGGAACAGGGGCTCCTACGAGCAGTACTTC; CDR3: CASNWGNRGSYEQYF
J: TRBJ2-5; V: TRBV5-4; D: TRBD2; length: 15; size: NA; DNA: TGTGCCAGCAGCCGGACCGGGACTAGCTTAGAGACCCAGTACTTC; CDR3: CASSRTGTSLETQYF
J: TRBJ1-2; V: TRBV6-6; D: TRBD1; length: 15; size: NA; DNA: TGTGCCAGCAGTTACTCGTCGGGACAGTTGAATGGCTACACCTTC; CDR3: CASSYSSGQLNGYTF
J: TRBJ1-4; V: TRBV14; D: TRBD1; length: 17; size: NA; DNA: TGTGCCAGCAGCCAAGGGACAGGGCCTGCAACTAATGAAAAACTGTTTTTT; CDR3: CASSQGTGPATNEKLFF
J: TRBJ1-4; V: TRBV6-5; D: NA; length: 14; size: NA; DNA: TGTGCCAGCAGGCCGACAGGAGACAATGAAAAACTGTTTTTT; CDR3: CASRPTGDNEKLFF
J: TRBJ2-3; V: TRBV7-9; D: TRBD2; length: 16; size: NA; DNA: TGTGCCAGCAGCTCGGGACTAGCGGGGGGGACAGATACGCAGTATTTT; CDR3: CASSSGLAGGTDTQYF
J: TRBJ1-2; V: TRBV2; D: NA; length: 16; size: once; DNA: TGTGCCAGCAGGCCCTTTCTTCCGACAGGACCTAGGGGCTACACCTTC; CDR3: CASRPFLPTGPRGYTF
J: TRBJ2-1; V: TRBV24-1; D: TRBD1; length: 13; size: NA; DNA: TGTGCCAGCTCCCCCTCACAGGGGGGTGAGCAGTTCTTC; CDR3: CASSPSQGGEQFF
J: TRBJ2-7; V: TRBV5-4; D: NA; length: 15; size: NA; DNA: TGTGCCAGCAGCTCGCCAACCGGGACAAGTTCCGAGCAGTACTTC; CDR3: CASSSPTGTSSEQYF
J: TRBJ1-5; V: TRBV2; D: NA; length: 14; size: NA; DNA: TGTGCCAGCACCCAGACAGGCGGTAATCAGCCCCAGCATTTT; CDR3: CASTQTGGNQPQHF
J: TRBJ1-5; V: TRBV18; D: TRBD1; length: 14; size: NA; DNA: TGTGCCAGCTCACTCGACAGGGGCGCAGAGCCCCAGCATTTT; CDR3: CASSLDRGAEPQHF
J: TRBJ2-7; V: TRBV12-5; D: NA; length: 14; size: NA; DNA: TGTGCTAGTGTTCCGGGGGGCGTCTCCTACGAGCAGTACTTC; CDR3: CASVPGGVSYEQYF
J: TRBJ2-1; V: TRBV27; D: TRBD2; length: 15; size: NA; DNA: TGTGCCAGCAGTTTGGCGAGCGGGGGGTACAATGAGCAGTTCTTC; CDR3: CASSLASGGYNEQFF